The 12 T cell receptor beta chains presented below share a single source sample, sequenced in a study of cytomegalovirus exposure and HLA in healthy donors (TCRdb year 2017). Library preparation used the immunoSEQ multiplex PCR assay. The multiplex PCR relied on a mix of 60 forward primers for TCR Vbeta segments and 13 reverse primers for TCR Jbeta segments. TCRdb re-hosts the immuneACCESS table, in-frame sequences only. Its copies lack some clones; in the studies checked, an unresolved V gene accounts for under half of them, and the cause for the rest is not known. In this sample the table shows roughly 120,000 clones, just over 15% of which occur a single time. The ten largest clonotypes hold roughly 2% of the sample. The specimen sequenced was PBMCs. All receptors come from a woman between 18 and 29 years old in good health and CMV-seronegative.

This clone occurred a few times. One junction end disagrees with the germline gene, perhaps due to a read error. The rearrangement links TRBV7-7 to TRBJ2-1; D is perhaps TRBD2 (6 bases). Germline CDR1 is SSHAT and CDR2 is FNYEAQ (reference sequence). The CDR3 spans 14 residues. CDR3 nucleotides: TGTGCTAGCAGCTTAGCTAGCGCCGACAATGAGCAGTTCTTC. The encoded protein is CASSLASADNEQFF.

This clone occurred a few times. The chain has TRBV2 and TRBJ2-7; 8 bases align to TRBD2. The CDR3 is made up of 14 amino acids. Germline V CDR1 and CDR2: SNHLY, FYNNEI. The V segment lost 2 bases and the J segment 1 base; nucleotides outside the gene matches: 1. DNA of the CDR3: TGTGCCAGCAGTGAACTAGCGGGTTCCTACGAGCAGTACTTC. It specifies CASSELAGSYEQYF.

CDR3 coding DNA: TGTGCCAGCAGTTTGGCGCAGGGCAAGCCCCAGCATTTT. Amino acids: CASSLAQGKPQHF. This chain links TRBV27 with TRBJ1-5; perhaps TRBD1 as D (5 bases). V was shortened by 3 bases and J by 8 bases, with 11 bases between the two germline ends. Germline V gives CDR1 MNHEY, CDR2 SMNVEV (reference sequence). The CDR3 is 13 residues long.

The chain uses TRBV29-1 and TRBJ2-5; 9 bases map to TRBD2. The CDR3 spans 15 residues. Germline V lookup: CDR1 SQVTM, CDR2 ANQGSEA. The V and J ends lost 6 bases and 4 bases, in that order; junction bases with no gene match: 12. CDR3 nucleotides: TGCAGCGTCGCCCTATATAGCGGGAGAAGAGAGACCCAGTACTTC. The encoded protein is CSVALYSGRRETQYF.

This clone was seen a few times. The rearrangement links TRBV10-2 to TRBJ2-1; D is perhaps TRBD2 (5 bases). CDR3 size: 16 residues. V dropped 3 bases and J dropped 0 bases, with 12 bases sitting between them. The germline V gene encodes CDR1 WSHSY and CDR2 SAAADI. DNA of the CDR3: TGCGCCAGCAGTGACCTAGCCCGGAGCTCCTACAATGAGCAGTTCTTC. Translated: CASSDLARSSYNEQFF.

The gene calls are TRBV19 and TRBJ2-5; the D gene is possibly TRBD2 (6 bases). This CDR3 has 14 amino acids. Germline V gene data show CDR1 as LNHDA and CDR2 as SQIVND (reference sequence). V was cut by 9 bases and J by 4 bases, with 18 bases left in between. CDR3 region: CASGGPTIGETQYF. In nucleotides, the CDR3 is TGTGCCAGCGGGGGACCCACTATTGGAGAGACCCAGTACTTC.

This clone was counted a few times. This rearrangement joins TRBV21-1 to TRBJ2-7; the DNA was not compared with TRBD1, the D call given in the table. TRBV21-1 constitutes a pseudogene. The CDR3 runs 14 residues. In nucleotides, the CDR3 is TGTGCCAGCAGCGCACAGGGGGCATCCTACGAGCAGTACTTC. Translating gives CASSAQGASYEQYF.

This clone occurred a few times. V gene TRBV7-3 combines with J gene TRBJ2-7, with 9 bases that match TRBD2. The ends lost 5 bases at V and 2 bases at J; junction bases unmatched: 10. The CDR3 extends over 16 amino acids. Germline CDR1 SGHTA, CDR2 FQGTGA. The DNA of the CDR3 is TGTGCCAGCAGCGAGGAGGGACTAGCCAAAACCTACGAGCAGTACTTC. Residues: CASSEEGLAKTYEQYF.

This clone has more than one count but fewer than ten. This chain uses TRBV14 with TRBJ2-7; a possible D gene is TRBD2 (5 bases). The length of the CDR3 is 14 residues. The germline V gene encodes CDR1 SGHDN and CDR2 FVKESK. V lost 1 base and J 6 bases, leaving 13 bases between the germline ends. In DNA form, the CDR3 reads TGTGCCAGCAGCCAAGGGAGGCTCTGGGGCGAGCAGTACTTC. It is translated as CASSQGRLWGEQYF. The full variable domain, its missing parts supplied by reference TRBV14 and TRBJ2-7, is EAGVTQFPSHSVIEKGQTVTLRCDPISGHDNLYWYRRVMGKEIKFLLHFVKESKQDESGMPNNRFLAERTGGTYSTLKVQPAELEDSGVYFCASSQGRLWGEQYFGPGTRLTVT.

The CDR3 spells CASNRQGGSNQPQHF. CDR3 coding DNA: TGTGCCAGCAACAGACAGGGTGGAAGCAATCAGCCCCAGCATTTT. The chain uses TRBV28 and TRBJ1-5, with 7 bases that match TRBD1. V was clipped by 7 bases and J by 1 base; unmatched bases: 7. The CDR3 consists of 15 residues. Per the germline V gene, CDR1 is MDHEN and CDR2 is SYDVKM.

This clone was recorded a few times. The chain carries TRBV18 and TRBJ1-5; D gene unclear. CDR3 length equals 14 residues. The germline V gene encodes CDR1 KGHSH and CDR2 LQKENI. Deletions cut 3 bases from V and 5 bases from J, with 11 bases between. CDR3: CASSPSGGDQPQHF. CDR3 bases: TGTGCCAGCTCACCGTCAGGAGGCGATCAGCCCCAGCATTTT.

V gene TRBV11-3 combines with J gene TRBJ2-2; D is unresolved. Between the trimmed V and J ends, which lost 5 bases and 6 bases, there was a span of 7 bases. The CDR3 has 12 amino acids. Germline-derived CDR1 and CDR2 are SGHNT and YENEEA. DNA for the CDR3: TGTGCCAGCAGCCGAGGTGCCGGGGAGCTGTTTTTT. Its translation is CASSRGAGELFF.